A selection of T cell receptor beta chains follows, all from one sample in a study of T cells after posttransplantation cyclophosphamide. Profiling relied on immunoSEQ multiplex PCR, and the TCRdb table lists in-frame clones only, not all of them. The table includes about 47,000 clones, roughly 94% detected once. The sequencing input was PBMCs. The receptors shown here come from a woman between 25 and 40 years old in good health and a related stem cell transplant donor. The CDR3 runs from the conserved cysteine through the conserved F or W. Each record gives: clone size, V gene, J gene, D gene, CDR3 DNA, CDR3 protein. D genes are given only for firm matches. Not every row has a clone size; where given, it reads once, few, many or a size class.

clone size: NA; V gene: TRBV4-3; J gene: TRBJ1-1; D gene: TRBD1; CDR3 DNA: TGCGCCAGCAGCCATAAGACAGGGTCTGAGGTTCAGGGTAACACTGAAGCTTTCTTT; CDR3 protein: CASSHKTGSEVQGNTEAFF
clone size: NA; V gene: TRBV5-4; J gene: TRBJ2-5; D gene: TRBD2; CDR3 DNA: TGTGCCAGCAGCCACGGACTAGAGGGGACCCAGTACTTC; CDR3 protein: CASSHGLEGTQYF
clone size: once; V gene: TRBV30; J gene: TRBJ2-6; D gene: TRBD1; CDR3 DNA: TGTGCCTGGAGTGGGGGGACCCCGGGACAGGGTTGGTCTGGGGCCAACGTCCTGACTTTC; CDR3 protein: CAWSGGTPGQGWSGANVLTF
clone size: once; V gene: TRBV5-4; J gene: TRBJ1-1; D gene: NA; CDR3 DNA: TGTGCCAGCAGCTTGGGGGCAGGGTGGACTGAAGCTTTCTTT; CDR3 protein: CASSLGAGWTEAFF
clone size: once; V gene: TRBV7-6; J gene: TRBJ1-3; D gene: NA; CDR3 DNA: TGTGCCAGCAGCTTATTAACAGGGCGATTGAGCTCTGGAAACACCATATATTTT; CDR3 protein: CASSLLTGRLSSGNTIYF
clone size: NA; V gene: TRBV6-1; J gene: TRBJ2-5; D gene: TRBD1; CDR3 DNA: TGTGCCAGCAGATTGGGACAGGGCAGTGGGACCCAGTACTTC; CDR3 protein: CASRLGQGSGTQYF
clone size: NA; V gene: TRBV7-6; J gene: TRBJ2-7; D gene: TRBD2; CDR3 DNA: TGTGCCAGCAGCACTTCGGACGGGACTAGCTCCTACGAGCAGTACTTC; CDR3 protein: CASSTSDGTSSYEQYF
clone size: NA; V gene: TRBV5-1; J gene: TRBJ1-2; D gene: NA; CDR3 DNA: TGCGCCAGCAGCTTGAATTTTTACAGCCCGGGGGGTGGCTACACCTTC; CDR3 protein: CASSLNFYSPGGGYTF
clone size: NA; V gene: TRBV27; J gene: TRBJ2-7; D gene: TRBD2; CDR3 DNA: TGTGCCAGCAGTTTTTTGGCTAGCGGGGGAAGCGAGCAGTACTTC; CDR3 protein: CASSFLASGGSEQYF
clone size: NA; V gene: TRBV5-4; J gene: TRBJ1-4; D gene: TRBD1; CDR3 DNA: TGTGCCAGCAGCCTGGACAGGGCGGCTGAAAAACTGTTTTTT; CDR3 protein: CASSLDRAAEKLFF
clone size: NA; V gene: TRBV12-5; J gene: TRBJ1-3; D gene: NA; CDR3 DNA: TGTGCTAGTGGTCTATCCTCAAAAACAGGGTTAGGTGGAAACACCATATATTTT; CDR3 protein: CASGLSSKTGLGGNTIYF
clone size: NA; V gene: TRBV9; J gene: TRBJ2-1; D gene: NA; CDR3 DNA: TGTGCCAGCAGCGTAGCGGGGATAACCTACAATGAGCAGTTCTTC; CDR3 protein: CASSVAGITYNEQFF
clone size: NA; V gene: TRBV19; J gene: TRBJ1-3; D gene: NA; CDR3 DNA: TGTGCCAGTAGTAGCGGGATCGCTGGAAACACCATATATTTT; CDR3 protein: CASSSGIAGNTIYF
clone size: NA; V gene: TRBV5-4; J gene: TRBJ2-5; D gene: NA; CDR3 DNA: TGTGCCAGCAGCCCACAGGGAAAAGAGACCCAGTACTTC; CDR3 protein: CASSPQGKETQYF
clone size: NA; V gene: TRBV28; J gene: TRBJ2-7; D gene: NA; CDR3 DNA: TGTGCCAGCAGTTTATCGCGCAGGCCATACGAGCAGTACTTC; CDR3 protein: CASSLSRRPYEQYF
clone size: NA; V gene: TRBV15; J gene: TRBJ1-5; D gene: NA; CDR3 DNA: TGTGCCACCAGCAGAGATCAAGGACCGGGGAATCAGCCCCAGCATTTT; CDR3 protein: CATSRDQGPGNQPQHF
clone size: NA; V gene: TRBV29-1; J gene: TRBJ1-5; D gene: TRBD1; CDR3 DNA: TGCAGCGTAACAGGGGGCGGCAATCAGCCCCAGCATTTT; CDR3 protein: CSVTGGGNQPQHF
clone size: NA; V gene: TRBV6-4; J gene: TRBJ2-3; D gene: NA; CDR3 DNA: TGTGCCAGCAGTCTCTCGGGGGGCGATACGCAGTATTTT; CDR3 protein: CASSLSGGDTQYF
clone size: NA; V gene: TRBV7-2; J gene: TRBJ2-5; D gene: NA; CDR3 DNA: TGTGCCAGCAGCTTAGGGACTACTAAAGAGACCCAGTACTTC; CDR3 protein: CASSLGTTKETQYF
clone size: NA; V gene: TRBV7-8; J gene: TRBJ2-7; D gene: NA; CDR3 DNA: TGTGCCAGCAGCTTAGAGATCCACGGGGCCTACGAGCAGTACTTC; CDR3 protein: CASSLEIHGAYEQYF
clone size: NA; V gene: TRBV5-1; J gene: TRBJ1-5; D gene: NA; CDR3 DNA: TGCGCCAGCAGCTTGGACAGGGAGAATCAGCCCCAGCATTTT; CDR3 protein: CASSLDRENQPQHF
clone size: once; V gene: TRBV5-5; J gene: TRBJ1-5; D gene: NA; CDR3 DNA: TGTGCCAGCAGCTTATTGACGGGGCAGCCCCAGCATTTT; CDR3 protein: CASSLLTGQPQHF
clone size: NA; V gene: TRBV15; J gene: TRBJ1-6; D gene: NA; CDR3 DNA: TGTGCCACCAGCAACCCAGGGTTCCAGAGTTCACCCCTCCACTTT; CDR3 protein: CATSNPGFQSSPLHF
clone size: NA; V gene: TRBV4-3; J gene: TRBJ2-1; D gene: TRBD2; CDR3 DNA: TGCGCCAGCAGCCACGATGGGACTAGCGGTTACAATGAGCAGTTCTTC; CDR3 protein: CASSHDGTSGYNEQFF
clone size: NA; V gene: TRBV10-3; J gene: TRBJ2-5; D gene: TRBD2; CDR3 DNA: TGTGCCATCAGTGGCAATAGCGGGGGGGCTAAAGAGACCCAGTACTTC; CDR3 protein: CAISGNSGGAKETQYF
clone size: NA; V gene: TRBV14; J gene: TRBJ2-1; D gene: TRBD1; CDR3 DNA: TGTGCCAGCAGCCAAAGGGACAGGGGTCATGAGCAGTTCTTC; CDR3 protein: CASSQRDRGHEQFF
clone size: NA; V gene: TRBV10-3; J gene: TRBJ2-7; D gene: NA; CDR3 DNA: TGTGCCACCAGGGACTCAAACCTCTACGAGCAGTACTTC; CDR3 protein: CATRDSNLYEQYF
clone size: NA; V gene: TRBV28; J gene: TRBJ1-1; D gene: TRBD1; CDR3 DNA: TGTGCCAGCAGTTCGGGACAGCCGAACACTGAAGCTTTCTTT; CDR3 protein: CASSSGQPNTEAFF
clone size: once; V gene: TRBV19; J gene: TRBJ1-2; D gene: TRBD1; CDR3 DNA: TGTGCCAGTAGAGCCGGGACAGGGATCTTGTATGGCTACACCTTC; CDR3 protein: CASRAGTGILYGYTF
clone size: NA; V gene: TRBV6-5; J gene: TRBJ2-1; D gene: NA; CDR3 DNA: TGTGCCAGCAGCCGCGGAGGCAATGAGCAGTTCTTC; CDR3 protein: CASSRGGNEQFF
clone size: NA; V gene: TRBV19; J gene: TRBJ1-5; D gene: NA; CDR3 DNA: TGTGCCAGTAGTATAGGGGGGGGGAGCAATCAGCCCCAGCATTTT; CDR3 protein: CASSIGGGSNQPQHF
clone size: NA; V gene: TRBV5-6; J gene: TRBJ2-7; D gene: TRBD2; CDR3 DNA: TGTGCCAGCAGTCATTCGGGGGGTTCCTACGAGCAGTACTTC; CDR3 protein: CASSHSGGSYEQYF
clone size: few; V gene: TRBV6-5; J gene: TRBJ1-2; D gene: TRBD1; CDR3 DNA: TGTGCCAGCAGTCCTCCCGGGACAGGGCATGGCTACACCTTC; CDR3 protein: CASSPPGTGHGYTF
clone size: NA; V gene: TRBV5-1; J gene: TRBJ1-1; D gene: NA; CDR3 DNA: TGCGCCAGCAGCTTGGGGACAGCAGTCTACCTGAACACTGAAGCTTTCTTT; CDR3 protein: CASSLGTAVYLNTEAFF
clone size: NA; V gene: TRBV7-9; J gene: TRBJ1-1; D gene: TRBD1; CDR3 DNA: TGTGCCAGCAGCCTGGGACAGGGAGATGAAGCTTTCTTT; CDR3 protein: CASSLGQGDEAFF
clone size: once; V gene: TRBV28; J gene: TRBJ2-3; D gene: TRBD2; CDR3 DNA: TGTGCTTCCGGGGGTATAGCGGGGCGCACAGATACGCAGTATTTT; CDR3 protein: CASGGIAGRTDTQYF
clone size: NA; V gene: TRBV9; J gene: TRBJ2-1; D gene: TRBD1; CDR3 DNA: TGTGCCAGCAGCCCGGGACAGGGACGTTACAATGAGCAGTTCTTC; CDR3 protein: CASSPGQGRYNEQFF
clone size: NA; V gene: TRBV5-4; J gene: TRBJ2-7; D gene: NA; CDR3 DNA: TGTGCCAGCAGCGTGGACGGTTACGAGCAGTACTTC; CDR3 protein: CASSVDGYEQYF
clone size: once; V gene: TRBV19; J gene: TRBJ2-2; D gene: TRBD1; CDR3 DNA: TGTGCCAGTAGTATGGGCCCCGACAGGGGCACCGGGGAGCTGTTTTTT; CDR3 protein: CASSMGPDRGTGELFF
clone size: NA; V gene: TRBV2; J gene: TRBJ2-7; D gene: NA; CDR3 DNA: TGTGCCAGCAGCACACCGGGACTGGGGTTGGAGGAGCAGTACTTC; CDR3 protein: CASSTPGLGLEEQYF
clone size: NA; V gene: TRBV5-4; J gene: TRBJ1-1; D gene: NA; CDR3 DNA: TGTGCCACTACGGGACAATCGAACACTGAAGCTTTCTTT; CDR3 protein: CATTGQSNTEAFF
clone size: once; V gene: TRBV7-9; J gene: TRBJ2-7; D gene: TRBD2; CDR3 DNA: TGTGCCAGCAGCGCCGGGAATAGCGGGGGCTACGAGCAGTACTTC; CDR3 protein: CASSAGNSGGYEQYF
clone size: once; V gene: TRBV19; J gene: TRBJ1-1; D gene: TRBD1; CDR3 DNA: TGTGCCAGTAGGGGACAGGGATCATTCATGAACACTGAAGCTTTCTTT; CDR3 protein: CASRGQGSFMNTEAFF
clone size: NA; V gene: TRBV7-9; J gene: TRBJ1-2; D gene: TRBD1; CDR3 DNA: TGTGCCAGCAGCGGGACAGCTTATGGCTACACCTTC; CDR3 protein: CASSGTAYGYTF
clone size: NA; V gene: TRBV6-5; J gene: TRBJ2-7; D gene: TRBD1; CDR3 DNA: TGTGCCAGCAGTTTCGGGACAGTCTCCTACGAGCAGTACTTC; CDR3 protein: CASSFGTVSYEQYF
clone size: NA; V gene: TRBV9; J gene: TRBJ1-6; D gene: TRBD1; CDR3 DNA: TGTGCCAGCAGCGTAGGCGGGACAGGGTGGTATTCACCCCTCCACTTT; CDR3 protein: CASSVGGTGWYSPLHF
clone size: NA; V gene: TRBV5-6; J gene: TRBJ2-5; D gene: NA; CDR3 DNA: TGTGCCAGCAGCTTCAGGGAAGCCCTCCAAGAGACCCAGTACTTC; CDR3 protein: CASSFREALQETQYF
clone size: NA; V gene: TRBV6-4; J gene: TRBJ1-3; D gene: NA; CDR3 DNA: TGTGCCAGCAGTGAATCCGGGAGTGGAAACACCATATATTTT; CDR3 protein: CASSESGSGNTIYF
clone size: NA; V gene: TRBV6-1; J gene: TRBJ1-5; D gene: NA; CDR3 DNA: TGTGCCAGCATTCAGGGCTCCGATCAGCCCCAGCATTTT; CDR3 protein: CASIQGSDQPQHF